This passage covers 8 T cell receptor beta chains from one sample sequenced in a study of shared clonotypes between healthy human individuals. Clones were read by immunoSEQ multiplex PCR, and TCRdb kept only the in-frame ones, dropping some. The table has about 2 million clones, 95% seen once. Material for sequencing was naive CD4+ T cells sorted from blood. Subset reported: CD45RA+ positively selected. The origin of the receptors is a man between 18 and 29 years old in good health.

The J gene is TRBJ2-5, the V gene TRBV6-1; no definite D call. The germline V and J ends were trimmed by 1 base and 0 bases, with 9 bases remaining between them. The CDR3 is made up of 15 amino acids. Per germline, CDR1 MNHNS and CDR2 SASEGT. The CDR3 bases are TGTGCCAGCAGTGAAGATTACGGGTACCAAGAGACCCAGTACTTC. Translating it yields CASSEDYGYQETQYF.

The V gene is TRBV27, the J gene TRBJ1-6; 7 nucleotides align to TRBD1. The junction had 4 bases not matched to a gene; V was cut back by 5 bases and J by 3 bases. This CDR3 region has 15 residues. The germline gives CDR1 MNHEY, CDR2 SMNVEV (reference sequence). Here the CDR3 reads CASSSWDSYNSPLHF. CDR3 DNA: TGTGCCAGCAGTAGTTGGGACAGCTATAATTCACCCCTCCACTTT.

In regard to this clone: One end of the junction does not line up with germline, which may come from a read error. This chain connects TRBV7-2 to TRBJ2-7, with D perhaps TRBD1 or TRBD2 (5 bases each). The CDR3 is 14 amino acids. Looked up from germline, CDR1 is SGHTA and CDR2 is FQGNSA. CDR3 region: CASSQPGRVLRQYF. CDR3 sequence (DNA): TGCGCCAGCAGCCAACCGGGACGGGTTTTGAGGCAGTACTTC.

The rearrangement links TRBV5-6 to TRBJ1-3; D is possibly TRBD1 (5 bases). The V end lost 2 bases, the J end lost 9 bases, and 6 bases lay between the germline ends. Germline CDR1 SGHDT, CDR2 YYEEEE. The CDR3 contains 11 residues. The CDR3 loop is CASSFGGTIYF. For the CDR3, the DNA is TGTGCCAGCAGCTTTGGGGGCACCATATATTTT.

The chain has TRBV19 and TRBJ1-1; D gene unclear. Germline V gives CDR1 LNHDA, CDR2 SQIVND (reference sequence). The CDR3 runs 14 residues. The V gene lost 3 bases and the J gene lost 7 bases, with 15 bases spanning the gap. CDR3 in DNA: TGTGCCAGTAGTATGAGAGGGCTTGTTGATGAAGCTTTCTTT. Translation: CASSMRGLVDEAFF.

The chain combines TRBV7-2 with TRBJ2-1; TRBD2 aligns across 8 bases. Germline assignment: CDR1 SGHTA and CDR2 FQGNSA. The CDR3 has 15 amino acids. The J segment lost 5 bases and the V segment lost 5 bases, leaving 8 bases of the junction unmatched. The CDR3 DNA follows: TGTGCCAGCAGCCTTAGCGGGGCTGCAAACAATGAGCAGTTCTTC. It codes for CASSLSGAANNEQFF.

In the case of this clone: The same CDR3 is also encoded by other DNA sequences in this sample. The chain carries TRBV30 and TRBJ1-6, with D hard to call. Germline CDR1 is GTSNPN and CDR2 is SVGIG (reference sequence). CDR3 length: 11 residues. Deletions cut 3 bases from V and 7 bases from J, with 4 bases between. The CDR3 region has the DNA TGTGCCTGGAGCGGGAATTCACCCCTCCACTTT. Translation gives CAWSGNSPLHF.

V usage is TRBV4-3 and J usage is TRBJ1-4; no definite D call. CDR3 length equals 15 residues. The germline gives CDR1 LGHNA, CDR2 YSLEER. Trimming took off 1 base at V and 4 bases at J, with 10 bases between the two ends. Here the CDR3 DNA reads TGCGCCAGCAGCCAAGGAGGTCGAATTAATGAAAAACTGTTTTTT. Residues: CASSQGGRINEKLFF.